Each of the 3 T cell receptor beta chains below was sequenced from the same sample in a study of blood T cell repertoires in COVID-19. Sequencing was performed with immunoSEQ multiplex PCR; in TCRdb, only in-frame clones are kept and a portion is missing. The sample lists over 150,000 clones; approximately 91% were seen once. Sequenced sample: peripheral blood. These receptors originate from a young man with acute or convalescent COVID-19.

J is TRBJ2-1 and V is TRBV5-1, with D perhaps matching TRBD2 (6 bases). Germline CDR1 SGHRS, CDR2 YFSETQ. Trimming pared 1 base from V and 7 bases from J, leaving 15 bases between. The CDR3 length is 15 residues. DNA of the CDR3: TGCGCCAGCAGCTTGCCGACGGGAGTGGGGAATGAGCAGTTCTTC. It encodes CASSLPTGVGNEQFF.

In regard to this clone: Its ends do not fully match the called genes, so a read error is possible. The chain employs TRBV7-9 and TRBJ2-2, with 7 positions matching TRBD2. The CDR3 is 14 residues long. Germline V gives CDR1 SEHNR, CDR2 FQNEAQ (reference sequence). The CDR3 reads CASGLGRGTGELFF. CDR3 in DNA: TGTGCCAGCGGCTTAGGGAGGGGCACCGGGGAGCTGTTTTTT.

The rearrangement uses TRBV5-1 and TRBJ2-1, with TRBD2 identical over 13 bases. V trimming: 5 bases; J trimming: 0 bases; junction bases outside the gene matches: 2. Germline-derived CDR1 and CDR2 are SGHRS and YFSETQ. CDR3 length equals 16 residues. CDR3 sequence: CASSWTSGSSYNEQFF. The CDR3, as DNA: TGCGCCAGCAGTTGGACTAGCGGGAGCTCCTACAATGAGCAGTTCTTC.